This passage covers 26 T cell receptor beta chains from one sample sequenced in a study of blood T cells in healthy people across ages. PCR was performed a second time for about 7 to 11 cycles using a sample-barcoded 5' primer and a J-beta primer mix. TCRdb reanalysed the 5' RACE reads using MiXCR and keeps one entry per CDR3 protein. The table shows around 500,000 distinct CDR3 sequences, with roughly 48% occurring only once. Sequences were obtained from blood. Receptor source: a man older than 75 in good health.

This clonotype appeared a few times. This may be a read error: a much more frequent sequence differs by one nucleotide. The chain recombines TRBV6-6 with TRBJ2-5; 7 positions match TRBD2. The ends lost 6 bases at V and 11 bases at J; junction bases unmatched: 18. CDR3 size: 15 residues. CDR1 and CDR2 from the germline V gene are MNHNY and SVGAGI (reference sequence). The CDR3 reads CASRYLRGRGHEQYF. The CDR3 bases are TGTGCCAGCAGGTACCTTCGCGGGAGAGGGCATGAGCAGTACTTC.

The chain joins TRBV3-1 to TRBJ2-6; weak D call: TRBD2 (5 bases). The CDR3 loop spans 16 amino acids. The V end lost 10 bases, the J end lost 0 bases, and 16 bases lay between the germline ends. Germline V gives CDR1 LGHDT, CDR2 YNNKEL (reference sequence). CDR3 in amino acids: CATRPRGSSGANVLTF. As DNA, the CDR3 is TGTGCCACCAGACCCCGGGGTAGCTCTGGGGCCAACGTCCTGACTTTC.

This clonotype occurred once. This chain uses TRBV12-3 or TRBV12-4 with TRBJ1-1; TRBD1 is a possible D gene (6 bases). V lost 9 bases and J lost 6, with 17 bases in between. This CDR3 is 13 amino acids long. Here the CDR3 reads CASTGQGKPEAFF. In DNA, the CDR3 is TGTGCCAGTACCGGGCAGGGGAAACCTGAAGCTTTCTTT.

This chain uses TRBV7-2 with TRBJ1-2, with TRBD1 identical over 11 bases. The V and J ends lost 5 bases and 6 bases, in that order; junction bases with no gene match: 5. Per the germline V gene, CDR1 is SGHTA and CDR2 is FQGNSA. This CDR3 has 14 amino acids. The CDR3 region is CASSRGQGANGYTF. Here the CDR3 DNA reads TGTGCCAGCAGCAGAGGACAGGGGGCGAATGGCTACACCTTC.

This clonotype is a singleton in its sample. The chain has TRBV7-2 and TRBJ2-2; weak D call: TRBD2 (6 bases). Germline-derived CDR1 and CDR2 are SGHTA and FQGNSA. Trimming left V 8 bases short and J 3 bases short, with 13 bases between. The CDR3 contains 14 residues. CDR3 sequence reads: CASRRRVDTGELFF. Here the CDR3 DNA reads TGTGCCAGCCGAAGGAGGGTTGACACCGGGGAGCTGTTTTTT.

The V and J genes are TRBV7-2 and TRBJ2-6; D not certain. Germline lookup yields CDR1 SGHTA and CDR2 FQGNSA. The CDR3 contains 14 residues. Trimming cost V 5 bases and J 4 bases, with 9 bases left between them. The CDR3 sequence: CASSPARGANVLTF. As DNA, the CDR3 is TGTGCCAGCAGCCCCGCCAGGGGGGCCAACGTCCTGACTTTC. Full variable domain (outside the CDR3, taken from reference TRBV7-2 and TRBJ2-6): GAGVSQSPSNKVTEKGKDVELRCDPISGHTALYWYRQSLGQGLEFLIYFQGNSAPDKSGLPSDRFSAERTGGSVSTLTIQRTQQEDSAVYLCASSPARGANVLTFGAGSRLTVL.

This clonotype was counted only a few times. DNA of the CDR3: TGCGCCAGCAGCAAACGACAGGGGCCCAGCTACGAGCAGTACTTC. It specifies CASSKRQGPSYEQYF. This chain links TRBV5-1 with TRBJ2-7, with 8 nucleotides matching TRBD1. This CDR3 has 15 amino acids. Per germline, CDR1 SGHRS and CDR2 YFSETQ. The junction had 9 bases not matched to a gene; V was cut back by 4 bases and J by 3 bases.

The sample holds many counts of this clonotype. The CDR3 DNA is TGCGCCAGCAGCCAGGCTACGAGCGGGGGGGTCTACGAGCAGTACTTC. Translating it yields CASSQATSGGVYEQYF. The V and J genes are TRBV4-3 and TRBJ2-7; TRBD2 aligns across 10 bases. Germline V gives CDR1 LGHNA, CDR2 YSLEER. This CDR3 comprises 16 residues. With 3 bases clipped from V and 3 bases from J, the junction kept 8 bases outside the gene matches.

This rearrangement joins TRBV7-2 to TRBJ1-2, with D possibly TRBD1 on 6 matching bases. V was shortened by 5 bases and J by 6 bases, with 16 bases between the two germline ends. The CDR3 runs 14 residues. Germline V gene lookup returns CDR1 SGHTA and CDR2 FQGNSA. The CDR3 DNA reads as TGTGCCAGCAGCCCGGACGCGGGGGCGCATGGCTACACCTTC. Amino acids: CASSPDAGAHGYTF. Drawing the rest from reference TRBV7-2 and TRBJ1-2, the complete variable domain is GAGVSQSPSNKVTEKGKDVELRCDPISGHTALYWYRQSLGQGLEFLIYFQGNSAPDKSGLPSDRFSAERTGGSVSTLTIQRTQQEDSAVYLCASSPDAGAHGYTFGSGTRLTVV.

The rearrangement uses TRBV12-3 or TRBV12-4 and TRBJ1-2, with D perhaps TRBD1 (5 bases). Between the trimmed V and J ends, which lost 7 bases and 3 bases, there was a span of 12 bases. This CDR3 spans 13 amino acids. The CDR3: CASNRGAHYGYTF. In DNA form, the CDR3 reads TGTGCCAGCAATAGGGGCGCGCACTATGGCTACACCTTC.

In its sample, this clonotype was seen once. This chain connects TRBV6-5 to TRBJ2-7; 7 bases agree with TRBD1. Germline trimming cut 5 bases from V and 0 bases from J; bases unmatched to any gene: 4. This CDR3 comprises 14 residues. The germline V gene has CDR1 MNHEY and CDR2 SVGAGI. Written as DNA, the CDR3 is TGTGCCAGCAGTGAACGGACAGGCTCCTACGAGCAGTACTTC. It codes for CASSERTGSYEQYF.

Notes on this clonotype: Germline is not matched at one junction end, which may reflect a read error. The gene calls are TRBV5-1 and TRBJ2-3; 10 bases agree with TRBD2. The CDR3 contains 16 residues. CDR1 and CDR2 (germline): SGHRS, YFSETQ. As DNA, the CDR3 is TGCGCCGGCAGCTTTGGGGCTAGCGGGGGAAAAGATACGCAGTATTTT. It yields the protein CAGSFGASGGKDTQYF.

The chain's CDR3 is CATSDSQGGLPYEQYF. For the CDR3, the DNA is TGTGCCACCAGTGACTCACAGGGTGGTCTCCCCTACGAGCAGTACTTC. The V call is TRBV24-1, the J call TRBJ2-7, with TRBD1 as a possible D gene (6 bases). Germline V gives CDR1 KGHDR, CDR2 SFDVKD. This CDR3 region has 16 residues. Trimming left V 4 bases short and J 2 bases short, with 17 bases between.

The chain joins TRBV7-2 to TRBJ2-3; D is unresolved. The length of the CDR3 is 13 residues. V gave up 6 bases and J gave up 7 bases, with 14 bases separating them. Germline V gene data show CDR1 as SGHTA and CDR2 as FQGNSA. The CDR3 nucleotides are TGTGCCAGCAGTTCCCGGACGACCAATACGCAGTATTTT. This translates into CASSSRTTNTQYF. The full variable domain, its missing parts supplied by reference TRBV7-2 and TRBJ2-3, is GAGVSQSPSNKVTEKGKDVELRCDPISGHTALYWYRQSLGQGLEFLIYFQGNSAPDKSGLPSDRFSAERTGGSVSTLTIQRTQQEDSAVYLCASSSRTTNTQYFGPGTRLTVL.

The rearrangement uses TRBV20-1 and TRBJ2-5, with 8 bases fitting TRBD2. This CDR3 comprises 15 residues. Germline V gives CDR1 DFQATT, CDR2 SNEGSKA (reference sequence). Trimming removed 7 bases from V and 11 bases from J; junction bases left unmatched: 21. For the CDR3, the DNA is TGCAGTGATTCACTAGCGGACCCGCCAAATTACAAGCAGTACTTC. This translates into CSDSLADPPNYKQYF.

This clonotype was picked up many times. This sequence joins TRBV6-5 and TRBJ1-5; no definite D call. CDR3 length equals 14 residues. V gave up 5 bases and J gave up 0 bases, with 8 bases separating them. The germline gives CDR1 MNHEY, CDR2 SVGAGI. CDR3 sequence (DNA): TGTGCCAGCAGTGCGATGAATAGCAATCAGCCCCAGCATTTT. Amino acid sequence: CASSAMNSNQPQHF.

The rearrangement uses TRBV10-3 and TRBJ2-5; tentatively, D is TRBD1 (5 bases). Germline V lookup: CDR1 ENHRY, CDR2 SYGVKD. This CDR3 region has 13 residues. Trimming shortened V by 8 bases and J by 5 bases, and 15 bases separated the two germline ends. CDR3 DNA sequence: TGTGCCATCGCCAGCAGGGAAACTGAGACCCAGTACTTC. It translates to CAIASRETETQYF.

The genes are TRBV6-1 and TRBJ2-7, with a tentative D call TRBD1 (11 bases). The CDR3 is 17 residues long. V gave up 6 bases and J gave up 1 base, with 22 bases separating them. CDR1 is MNHNS, CDR2 SASEGT, per germline. In DNA, the CDR3 is TGTGCCAGCAGCCACACTAGCGGGACAGGGGGGTCCTACGAGCAGTACTTC. It specifies CASSHTSGTGGSYEQYF.

For this clonotype: Since a much larger clone is just one base distant, this may be a read error. V gene TRBV6-5 combines with J gene TRBJ2-3, with 9 positions matching TRBD1. The CDR3 has 17 amino acids. V dropped 4 bases and J dropped 7; count of bases not matched to a gene: 15. Germline V lookup: CDR1 MNHEY, CDR2 SVGAGI. CDR3 DNA: TGTGCCAGCAGTTTAACCGGGACAGGGATTGCAGTCCATACGCAGTATTTT. Translating it yields CASSLTGTGIAVHTQYF.

The J gene is TRBJ2-7, the V gene TRBV28, with D perhaps TRBD2 (6 bases). Between the trimmed V and J ends, which lost 6 bases and 2 bases, there was a span of 17 bases. The germline V gene has CDR1 MDHEN and CDR2 SYDVKM. The CDR3 runs to 15 residues. This chain's CDR3 is CASRRNVGGAYEQYF. The CDR3, as DNA: TGTGCCAGCAGGCGCAACGTCGGGGGAGCCTACGAGCAGTACTTC.

In this sample, this clonotype turned up a few times. This chain links TRBV7-2 with TRBJ2-1; 10 bases align to TRBD1. The junction had 9 bases not matched to a gene; V was cut back by 4 bases and J by 9 bases. This CDR3 comprises 15 residues. CDR1 and CDR2 from the germline V gene are SGHTA and FQGNSA. This CDR3 is CASSYRDRGVGEQFF. Here the CDR3 DNA reads TGTGCCAGCAGCTACCGGGACAGGGGCGTCGGTGAGCAGTTCTTC.

This clonotype was counted a few times. The chain joins TRBV12-3 or TRBV12-4 to TRBJ2-5; TRBD1 matches 7 bases. Germline trimming cut 6 bases from V and 7 bases from J; bases unmatched to any gene: 11. The CDR3 has 14 amino acids. The CDR3: CASRSTGRQGTQYF. The CDR3 nucleotides read TGTGCCAGCAGATCGACAGGGCGCCAGGGGACCCAGTACTTC.

This clonotype was counted a few times. The gene calls are TRBV5-6 and TRBJ2-3; TRBD2 matches at 7 bases. This CDR3 has 15 amino acids. After removal of 4 bases from V and 2 bases from J, the junction contained 7 bases not matched to a gene. Germline V gene sequence: CDR1 SGHDT, CDR2 YYEEEE. The CDR3 sequence is CASSRGLTNTDTQYF. CDR3 coding DNA: TGTGCCAGCAGCAGGGGACTAACAAACACAGATACGCAGTATTTT.

This chain connects TRBV2 to TRBJ1-2; D might be TRBD1 (5 bases). The germline V gene has CDR1 SNHLY and CDR2 FYNNEI. The CDR3 loop spans 12 amino acids. V lost 10 bases to trimming and J lost 11 bases, with 20 bases between them. CDR3 in DNA: TGTGCCACGACGTCACAACAGGAAAAATACACCTTC. It codes for CATTSQQEKYTF.

DNA for the CDR3: TGTGCCAGCTCAATTACCCTTCCCGGGACAGGGCGGACTGAAGCTTTCTTT. It specifies CASSITLPGTGRTEAFF. The V call is TRBV18, the J call TRBJ1-1, with 9 bases aligning to TRBD1. V lost 5 bases, J lost 5 bases, and 15 bases stayed unmatched. Germline CDR1 reads KGHSH; CDR2 reads LQKENI. The CDR3 is made up of 17 amino acids.

In this sample, this clonotype turned up a few times. The chain uses TRBV24-1 and TRBJ2-1; TRBD2 matches at 7 bases. V was pared by 6 bases and J by 6 bases, with 7 bases of the junction left unmatched. Germline CDR1 reads KGHDR; CDR2 reads SFDVKD. The CDR3 is made up of 14 amino acids. CDR3 in amino acids: CATSLAATFNEQFF. For the CDR3, the DNA is TGTGCCACCAGTCTAGCGGCAACCTTCAATGAGCAGTTCTTC.